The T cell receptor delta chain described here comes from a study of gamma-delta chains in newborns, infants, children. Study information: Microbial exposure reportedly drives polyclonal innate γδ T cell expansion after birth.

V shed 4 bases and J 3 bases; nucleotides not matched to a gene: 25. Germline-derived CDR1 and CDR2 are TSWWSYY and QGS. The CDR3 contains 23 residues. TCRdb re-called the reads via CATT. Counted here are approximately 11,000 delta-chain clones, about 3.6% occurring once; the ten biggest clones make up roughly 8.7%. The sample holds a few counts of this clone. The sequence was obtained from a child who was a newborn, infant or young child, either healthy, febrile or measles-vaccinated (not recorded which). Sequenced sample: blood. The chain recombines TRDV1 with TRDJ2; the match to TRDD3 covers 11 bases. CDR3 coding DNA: TGTGCTCTTGGGGGGCAATATCTTCGAGGTACCTACTGGGGGATAAGGGTGACAGCACAACTCTTCTTT. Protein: CALGGQYLRGTYWGIRVTAQLFF.